This T cell receptor (beta chain) was documented in a study of HIV-infected patients and healthy controls. The study's findings and limits: HIV-associated CDR3 frequencies dropped significantly during therapy; CMV-associated ones, mostly rising, changed nonsignificantly.

In its sample, this clonotype is medium-sized. Its target is not known. cDNA was made from approximately 500 ng RNA using alpha and beta constant primers. Separate chain-specific third strand synthesis with multiplexing indices produced the alpha and beta libraries. TCRdb re-derived calls from the 5' RACE reads in MiXCR, one entry per CDR3 protein. The data hold approximately 17,000 distinct CDR3 sequences, with roughly 9% observed a single time. No cell fractionation was done, so the repertoire covers all unsorted peripheral blood T cells. CDR3 length: 14 amino acids. The V and J ends lost 3 bases and 4 bases, in that order; junction bases with no gene match: 3. From germline, CDR1 is DFQATT and CDR2 SNEGSKA (reference sequence).

The clonotype was recovered from an adult in good health. The rearrangement links TRBV20-1 to TRBJ2-3, with 11 positions matching TRBD2. Sequences were obtained from blood. CDR3 amino acids: CSARGLAEADTQYF. The DNA of the CDR3 is TGCAGTGCTAGGGGACTAGCGGAGGCAGATACGCAGTATTTT.